These 18 T cell receptor beta chains came from one sample sequenced in a study of T cells in Graves' hyperthyroidism and ophthalmopathy. Regions amplified from RNA transcripts were the TCR beta CDR3 regions. The primer set for the first-round RT-PCR of the TCR CDR3 was HTBI. TCRdb called the multiplex PCR reads again in MiXCR, with one record for every CDR3 protein. The repertoire holds hundreds of thousands of distinct CDR3 sequences, with around 15% as singletons. The sample consisted of blood. The receptors here all came from a woman aged 25 to 39 with Graves' hyperthyroidism.

The J gene is TRBJ2-7, the V gene TRBV29-1; D not certain. Germline CDR1 SQVTM, CDR2 ANQGSEA. The CDR3 has 13 amino acids. Trimming shortened V by 4 bases and J by 4 bases, and 14 bases separated the two germline ends. The chain's CDR3 is CSVAGTVVYEQYF. For the CDR3, the DNA is TGCAGCGTTGCAGGTACAGTTGTTTACGAGCAGTACTTC.

This chain joins TRBV20-1 and TRBJ2-7; no firm D call. The V gene lost 4 bases and the J gene lost 4 bases, with 8 bases spanning the gap. Germline-derived CDR1 and CDR2 are DFQATT and SNEGSKA (reference sequence). There are 11 residues in the CDR3. CDR3 in amino acids: CSATTEYEQYF. The DNA of the CDR3 is TGCAGTGCTACCACCGAATACGAGCAGTACTTC.

This chain uses TRBV28 with TRBJ1-2; a weak D match, TRBD1 (5 bases). Germline V gene lookup returns CDR1 MDHEN and CDR2 SYDVKM. Trimming left V 4 bases short and J 5 bases short, with 14 bases between. The CDR3 consists of 14 residues. The CDR3 bases are TGTGCCAGCAGTTGGGGCAGTCCTCAGTATGGCTACACCTTC. It is translated as CASSWGSPQYGYTF.

This clonotype came up a few times. The chain recombines TRBV29-1 with TRBJ2-1, with 7 bases fitting TRBD2. Losses at the gene ends were 6 bases for V and 3 bases for J; bases not matched to a gene: 5. The CDR3 sequence is 13 residues long. Per the germline V gene, CDR1 is SQVTM and CDR2 is ANQGSEA. The CDR3: CSVRGSGYNEQFF. CDR3 sequence (DNA): TGCAGCGTCCGCGGGAGCGGCTACAATGAGCAGTTCTTC.

The rearrangement joins TRBV19 to TRBJ2-1; 13 bases align to TRBD2. The junction had 5 bases not matched to a gene; V was cut back by 3 bases and J by 6 bases. Germline loops: CDR1 LNHDA, CDR2 SQIVND (reference sequence). The length of the CDR3 is 16 residues. This CDR3 reads CASSMRGTSGANEQFF. In nucleotides, the CDR3 is TGTGCCAGTAGTATGAGAGGGACTAGCGGGGCCAATGAGCAGTTCTTC.

This clonotype has ten or more counts. The chain combines TRBV10-3 with TRBJ1-1; 8 bases fit TRBD1. V was clipped by 2 bases and J by 1 base; unmatched bases: 0. Germline V lookup: CDR1 ENHRY, CDR2 SYGVKD. CDR3 length: 14 amino acids. CDR3 nucleotides: TGTGCCATCAGTGAGGGACAGGGGAACACTGAAGCTTTCTTT. Translating it yields CAISEGQGNTEAFF.

The chain couples TRBV19 to TRBJ2-7; 7 nucleotides align to TRBD1. Looked up from germline, CDR1 is LNHDA and CDR2 is SQIVND (reference sequence). The CDR3 runs 14 residues. Trimming removed 4 bases from V and 5 bases from J; junction bases left unmatched: 8. The CDR3 coding sequence is TGTGCCAGTAGTAGACAGGGTCTCTCTCACGAGCAGTACTTC. Translated: CASSRQGLSHEQYF.

The J gene is TRBJ2-5, the V gene TRBV7-8, with D perhaps matching TRBD1 (6 bases). Germline assignment: CDR1 SGHVS and CDR2 FQNEAQ. The CDR3 contains 15 residues. V lost 2 bases and J lost 4, with 14 bases in between. CDR3 sequence: CASSLRWGRVETQYF. CDR3 coding DNA: TGTGCCAGCAGCTTAAGATGGGGGCGGGTAGAGACCCAGTACTTC.

Ten or more counts support this clonotype. The rearrangement uses TRBV28 and TRBJ2-5, with 10 bases fitting TRBD2. The germline V gene encodes CDR1 MDHEN and CDR2 SYDVKM. V lost 4 bases and J lost 4; bases outside the gene matches: 12. This CDR3 is 17 amino acids long. The CDR3 is CASSSAASGRAGETQYF. In nucleotides, the CDR3 is TGTGCCAGCAGTTCTGCGGCTAGCGGGAGAGCCGGAGAGACCCAGTACTTC.

The V gene is TRBV6-1, the J gene TRBJ1-5; tentative D call: TRBD1 (6 bases). Germline-derived CDR1 and CDR2 are MNHNS and SASEGT. Trimming took off 3 bases at V and 2 bases at J, with 8 bases between the two ends. The CDR3 consists of 14 residues. The DNA for the CDR3 is TGTGCCAGCAGTGATTGGACAGGCAATCAGCCCCAGCATTTT. Translation gives CASSDWTGNQPQHF.

In this sample, this clonotype turned up many times. This chain connects TRBV6-2 or TRBV6-3 to TRBJ2-3; maybe TRBD1 (7 bases). The V and J ends lost 4 bases and 8 bases respectively, with 10 bases between them. Germline V gene lookup returns CDR1 MNHEY and CDR2 SVGEGT. This CDR3 is built from 12 residues. Here the CDR3 reads CASSSQGGTQYF. In DNA, the CDR3 is TGTGCCAGCAGTTCGCAGGGGGGTACGCAGTATTTT.

This clonotype was seen ten or more times. CDR3 residues: CASSLEVPRTSEGWEQYF. CDR3 coding DNA: TGTGCCAGCAGCTTGGAAGTTCCCAGGACTAGCGAAGGTTGGGAGCAGTACTTC. The J gene is TRBJ2-7, the V gene TRBV5-6; TRBD2 matches at 9 bases. Germline values: CDR1 SGHDT, CDR2 YYEEEE. Trimming removed 0 bases from V and 7 bases from J; junction bases left unmatched: 17. The CDR3 extends over 18 amino acids. The variable domain in full, completed from reference TRBV5-6 and TRBJ2-7, reads DAGVTQSPTHLIKTRGQQVTLRCSPKSGHDTVSWYQQALGQGPQFIFQYYEEEERQRGNFPDRFSGHQFPNYSSELNVNALLLGDSALYLCASSLEVPRTSEGWEQYFGPGTRLTVT.

This clonotype has more than one count but fewer than ten. CDR3 nucleotide sequence: TGTGCCACCTCTGGCGGTAAGGCGGGGGAGCTGTTTTTT. Translated: CATSGGKAGELFF. This chain connects TRBV24-1 to TRBJ2-2; D uncertain. The CDR3 contains 13 residues. The V end was cut by 9 bases, the J end by 8 bases, with 15 bases between. Per the germline V gene, CDR1 is KGHDR and CDR2 is SFDVKD.

This clonotype was picked up a small number of times. The chain recombines TRBV5-1 with TRBJ2-7; a possible D gene is TRBD1 (6 bases). The CDR3 is 16 amino acids. The germline CDR1 and CDR2 sequences are SGHRS and YFSETQ. V gave up 4 bases and J gave up 0 bases, with 17 bases separating them. The CDR3 DNA sequence: TGCGCCAGCAGCAGAATAACAGGGAAGAGCTCCTACGAGCAGTACTTC. Translating it yields CASSRITGKSSYEQYF.

The chain joins TRBV29-1 to TRBJ2-7, with D possibly matching TRBD1 (6 bases). Trimming took 7 bases from V and 2 from J, leaving 12 bases between them. CDR1 and CDR2 (germline): SQVTM, ANQGSEA. The CDR3 contains 12 residues. CDR3 bases: TGCAGCGCCGGGACACGAACCTACGAGCAGTACTTC. Protein sequence: CSAGTRTYEQYF.

The V call is TRBV19, the J call TRBJ1-5, with D maybe TRBD1 (6 bases). The V gene lost 2 bases and the J gene lost 4 bases, with 12 bases spanning the gap. The CDR3 is 15 amino acids. Germline V gene sequence: CDR1 LNHDA, CDR2 SQIVND (reference sequence). As DNA, the CDR3 is TGTGCCAGTAGTATATCGACAGGCTTAAATCAGCCCCAGCATTTT. It codes for CASSISTGLNQPQHF.

About this clonotype: A much larger clone sits a single nucleotide away, making a read error possible. The CDR3 DNA reads as TGTGCCTGGAGTGTTGGAGCGGGAGGAAGGGGAGGTACGCAGTATTTT. Protein sequence: CAWSVGAGGRGGTQYF. V usage is TRBV30 and J usage is TRBJ2-3; 9 bases fit TRBD2. The CDR3 contains 16 residues. Trimming removed 0 bases from V and 8 bases from J; junction bases left unmatched: 12. The germline V gene has CDR1 GTSNPN and CDR2 SVGIG (reference sequence).

This clonotype turned up a few times. The V and J genes are TRBV19 and TRBJ2-1, with 7 nucleotides matching TRBD2. V was clipped by 8 bases and J by 4 bases; unmatched bases: 14. The CDR3 runs to 16 residues. CDR1 and CDR2 from the germline V gene are LNHDA and SQIVND (reference sequence). The DNA of the CDR3 is TGTGCCAGTGGATCCGGTTCGGCTAGCGGATACAATGAGCAGTTCTTC. This sequence encodes CASGSGSASGYNEQFF.